Below, 27 T cell receptor beta chains from the same sample are listed, as sequenced in a study of neurological immune-mediated disorders. One entry per CDR3 protein, called by TCRdb with MiXCR from the 5' RACE reads. The sample includes some 54,000 distinct CDR3 sequences, approximately 11% seen only once; the top ten take less than 8.5%. Described time point: longitudinal time-point 1 (baseline). Sequenced material: PBMCs. Receptors originate from a male donor with HTLV-1-associated myelopathy (HAM/TSP).

This clonotype was counted many times. The rearrangement uses TRBV5-1 and TRBJ2-2; 7 nucleotides align to TRBD1. The CDR3 runs to 16 residues. CDR1 and CDR2 (germline): SGHRS, YFSETQ. The J segment lost 0 bases and the V segment lost 7 bases, leaving 9 bases of the junction unmatched. The CDR3 sequence is CASGGQSTPNTGELFF. The CDR3 DNA reads as TGCGCCAGCGGGGGACAGTCAACGCCGAACACCGGGGAGCTGTTTTTT. Based on the CDR3 plus reference TRBV5-1 and TRBJ2-2, the full variable domain is KAGVTQTPRYLIKTRGQQVTLSCSPISGHRSVSWYQQTPGQGLQFLFEYFSETQRNKGNFPGRFSGRQFSNSRSEMNVSTLELGDSALYLCASGGQSTPNTGELFFGEGSRLTVL.

This clonotype appeared a few times. The chain carries TRBV6-6 and TRBJ2-1; 7 nucleotides match TRBD1. The V gene's germline CDR1 is MNHNY and CDR2 SVGAGI (reference sequence). V lost 2 bases to trimming and J lost 10 bases; unmatched junction nucleotides: 8. The CDR3 loop spans 14 amino acids. DNA for the CDR3: TGTGCCAGCAGTTACGGACCTGAAGGGGGCGAGCAGTTCTTC. This codes for CASSYGPEGGEQFF.

This clonotype was seen ten or more times. The V call is TRBV7-8, the J call TRBJ1-1; a weak D match, TRBD1 (5 bases). This CDR3 comprises 13 residues. CDR1 SGHVS and CDR2 FQNEAQ come from the germline V gene. Between the trimmed V and J ends, which lost 5 bases and 3 bases, there was a span of 10 bases. CDR3 coding DNA: TGTGCCAGCAGCGGTGGAGGGGACACTGAAGCTTTCTTT. Protein product: CASSGGGDTEAFF.

This clonotype was seen many times. V usage is TRBV11-2 and J usage is TRBJ1-6; no reliable D call. Germline CDR1 is SGHAT and CDR2 is FQNNGV. CDR3 length equals 13 residues. Trimming left V 5 bases short and J 8 bases short, with 10 bases between. The CDR3 is CASSPRFDSPLHF. CDR3 nucleotides: TGTGCCAGCAGCCCCCGTTTCGATTCACCCCTCCACTTT.

Notes on this clonotype: A read error may explain this, as a much larger clone is one base away. The conserved phenylalanine or tryptophan is not found at the CDR3 terminus, so this likely reflects a read error. The DNA for the CDR3 is TGCAGTGCGACGACAGGGGGCTCCTACGAGCAGTACCTC. Its translation: CSATTGGSYEQYL. V and J are TRBV20-1 and TRBJ2-7; 9 bases match TRBD1. Germline V gene lookup returns CDR1 DFQATT and CDR2 SNEGSKA (reference sequence). The CDR3 is 13 amino acids. V trimming: 6 bases; J trimming: 0 bases; junction bases outside the gene matches: 3.

This clonotype was seen many times. The chain carries TRBV5-1 and TRBJ1-2; 7 positions agree with TRBD1. The germline CDR1 and CDR2 sequences are SGHRS and YFSETQ. This CDR3 is built from 13 residues. With V trimmed by 2 bases and J by 3 bases, 1 base remained unmatched. CDR3 bases: TGCGCCAGCAGCTTCGGACAGGACTATGGCTACACCTTC. Residues: CASSFGQDYGYTF.

This clonotype has at least ten counts. This rearrangement joins TRBV9 to TRBJ2-5; TRBD1 aligns across 9 bases. The germline V gene has CDR1 SGDLS and CDR2 YYNGEE. The CDR3 is made up of 16 amino acids. V lost 0 bases and J lost 4; bases outside the gene matches: 7. In nucleotides, the CDR3 is TGTGCCAGCAGCGTAGAGGTCTACAGGGGGCGAGAGACCCAGTACTTC. This sequence encodes CASSVEVYRGRETQYF.

V is TRBV3-1 and J is TRBJ2-3; 14 positions match TRBD2. The germline V gene has CDR1 LGHDT and CDR2 YNNKEL (reference sequence). The CDR3 covers 19 residues. Unmatched junction bases numbered 12, after V lost 4 bases and J lost 3 bases. The CDR3 sequence: CASSPIRTSGGLRTDTQYF. In DNA form, the CDR3 reads TGTGCCAGCAGCCCTATAAGGACTAGCGGGGGGCTTCGTACAGATACGCAGTATTTT.

This clonotype was observed a handful of times. J is TRBJ2-5 and V is TRBV20-1; 9 bases line up with TRBD2. Trimming removed 7 bases from V and 4 bases from J; junction bases left unmatched: 10. The length of the CDR3 is 14 residues. The germline gives CDR1 DFQATT, CDR2 SNEGSKA (reference sequence). The CDR3 bases are TGCAGTGTTCCAGCGGGGGGCGGAAGAGAGACCCAGTACTTC. Amino acids: CSVPAGGGRETQYF.

This clonotype was detected ten times or more. The chain carries TRBV15 and TRBJ2-5, with D possibly TRBD2 on 6 matching bases. V dropped 1 base and J dropped 4 bases, with 16 bases sitting between them. CDR3 size: 16 residues. Per the germline V gene, CDR1 is LNHNV and CDR2 is YYDKDF (reference sequence). The CDR3 region has the DNA TGTGCCACCAGCAGAGGCCGGAGGGGACCCGTAGAGACCCAGTACTTC. Its translation is CATSRGRRGPVETQYF. The whole variable domain, remainder taken from reference TRBV15 and TRBJ2-5, is DAMVIQNPRYQVTQFGKPVTLSCSQTLNHNVMYWYQQKSSQAPKLLFHYYDKDFNNEADTPDNFQSRRPNTSFCFLDIRSPGLGDTAMYLCATSRGRRGPVETQYFGPGTRLLVL.

This clonotype was found many times. The V call is TRBV28, the J call TRBJ2-3, with TRBD1 matching 9 bases. The V gene's germline CDR1 is MDHEN and CDR2 SYDVKM. This CDR3 comprises 15 residues. V lost 6 bases, J lost 5 bases, and 9 bases stayed unmatched. The CDR3: CASRLRDRVRDTQYF. The DNA for the CDR3 is TGTGCCAGCAGATTACGGGACAGGGTGAGAGATACGCAGTATTTT.

The table lists this clonotype with many counts. The chain is built from TRBV5-1 and TRBJ1-1; tentatively, D is TRBD1 (5 bases). The CDR3 has 15 residues. CDR1 is SGHRS and CDR2 is YFSETQ in the germline V gene. V was shortened by 0 bases and J by 1 base, with 10 bases between the two germline ends. In DNA, the CDR3 is TGCGCCAGCAGCTTGGACAGGACTTGGAACACTGAAGCTTTCTTT. The encoded protein is CASSLDRTWNTEAFF. Using reference TRBV5-1 and TRBJ1-1 for the parts outside the CDR3, the full variable domain is KAGVTQTPRYLIKTRGQQVTLSCSPISGHRSVSWYQQTPGQGLQFLFEYFSETQRNKGNFPGRFSGRQFSNSRSEMNVSTLELGDSALYLCASSLDRTWNTEAFFGQGTRLTVV.

This clonotype was counted ten times or more. V and J are TRBV20-1 and TRBJ2-5; TRBD2 matches 7 bases. Germline-derived CDR1 and CDR2 are DFQATT and SNEGSKA (reference sequence). The J segment lost 5 bases and the V segment lost 6 bases, leaving 12 bases of the junction unmatched. The CDR3 contains 14 residues. This CDR3 reads CSADGDSGWETQYF. The CDR3 DNA is TGCAGTGCCGACGGCGATAGCGGGTGGGAGACCCAGTACTTC.

This clonotype came up many times. This chain links TRBV5-5 with TRBJ1-1; D is uncertain. The V end was cut by 4 bases, the J end by 12 bases, with 10 bases between. Germline V gene sequence: CDR1 SGHKS, CDR2 YYEKEE (reference sequence). This CDR3 comprises 10 residues. The CDR3 DNA sequence: TGTGCCAGCAGCAACGCTCCGACTTTCTTT. Protein: CASSNAPTFF.

J is TRBJ2-7 and V is TRBV7-2, with a possible D match to TRBD2 (5 bases). This CDR3 spans 14 amino acids. V was clipped by 2 bases and J by 5 bases, with 13 bases between them. Looked up from germline, CDR1 is SGHTA and CDR2 is FQGNSA. The CDR3 nucleotides read TGTGCCAGCAGCTTACGGGGATCTAGGGACGAGCAGTACTTC. It yields the protein CASSLRGSRDEQYF.

This clonotype was recorded many times. In DNA form, the CDR3 reads TGTGCCAGCAGCCAGAGCCTGGGGGGTCGGAGGAATGGCTACACCTTC. Protein product: CASSQSLGGRRNGYTF. This rearrangement joins TRBV14 to TRBJ1-2, with a weak D call TRBD1 (5 bases). V was cut by 3 bases and J by 6 bases, with 20 bases left in between. Germline V CDR1 and CDR2: SGHDN, FVKESK. CDR3 size: 16 residues.

This clonotype came up many times. The chain carries TRBV7-2 and TRBJ1-2; the D is unclear. The CDR3 runs to 15 residues. Trimming took off 5 bases at V and 7 bases at J, with 20 bases between the two ends. Germline CDR1 and CDR2: SGHTA and FQGNSA. CDR3: CASSHEGRTWGGYTF. The CDR3 nucleotides are TGTGCCAGCAGCCATGAAGGACGGACGTGGGGTGGCTACACCTTC.

This clonotype was detected many times. The CDR3 protein is CASGFGNYEQYF. CDR3 bases: TGTGCCAGCGGTTTTGGGAACTACGAGCAGTACTTC. The chain joins TRBV7-9 to TRBJ2-7; D unclear. Germline V gives CDR1 SEHNR, CDR2 FQNEAQ (reference sequence). CDR3 size: 12 residues. Trimming pared 8 bases from V and 3 bases from J, leaving 11 bases between.

In this sample, this clonotype turned up many times. The chain couples TRBV12-3 or TRBV12-4 to TRBJ1-1; TRBD1 matches 9 bases. The V and J ends lost 5 bases and 5 bases, in that order; junction bases with no gene match: 6. CDR3 length equals 14 residues. The CDR3 coding sequence is TGTGCCAGCAGTCCAGGACAGGGGAGGACTGAAGCTTTCTTT. As protein: CASSPGQGRTEAFF.

This clonotype was observed at least ten times. V is TRBV5-1 and J is TRBJ2-1, with 7 bases lining up with TRBD2. V was pared by 0 bases and J by 2 bases, with 11 bases of the junction left unmatched. The V gene's germline CDR1 is SGHRS and CDR2 YFSETQ. The CDR3 runs 18 residues. The CDR3 protein is CASSLANPEGGAYNEQFF. Here the CDR3 DNA reads TGCGCCAGCAGCTTGGCCAACCCGGAGGGAGGGGCCTACAATGAGCAGTTCTTC.

This clonotype was observed many times. The rearrangement uses TRBV9 and TRBJ2-1, with D uncertain. This CDR3 spans 13 amino acids. Trimming pared 0 bases from V and 7 bases from J, leaving 8 bases between. From germline, CDR1 is SGDLS and CDR2 YYNGEE. The CDR3 nucleotides read TGTGCCAGCAGCGTAGAACTCGGGAATGAGCAGTTCTTC. This gives the protein CASSVELGNEQFF.

This clonotype was picked up many times. The chain recombines TRBV5-6 with TRBJ2-5; D is undetermined. V lost 1 base, J lost 6 bases, and 4 bases lay in between. This CDR3 is 11 amino acids long. Germline assignment: CDR1 SGHDT and CDR2 YYEEEE. The CDR3 spells CASSLYKTQYF. CDR3 sequence (DNA): TGTGCCAGCAGCTTGTACAAGACCCAGTACTTC.

In this sample, this clonotype turned up many times. J is TRBJ2-7 and V is TRBV28, with 8 bases identical to TRBD2. The germline gives CDR1 MDHEN, CDR2 SYDVKM. V lost 5 bases to trimming and J lost 3 bases; unmatched junction nucleotides: 9. The CDR3 extends over 15 amino acids. CDR3 nucleotides: TGTGCCAGCAGTCCGAGAAGCGGGGGAGGCTACGAGCAGTACTTC. Amino acid sequence: CASSPRSGGGYEQYF.

The chain employs TRBV29-1 and TRBJ2-7; 8 nucleotides match TRBD1. Germline V CDR1 and CDR2: SQVTM, ANQGSEA. The CDR3 runs 13 residues. V was pared by 6 bases and J by 5 bases, with 9 bases of the junction left unmatched. The CDR3 spells CSVAGQGVHEQYF. The DNA of the CDR3 is TGCAGCGTGGCAGGACAGGGCGTACACGAGCAGTACTTC.

In regard to this clonotype: The junction departs from germline at one end; a sequencing error may be responsible. The chain recombines TRBV9 with TRBJ2-2; the D gene is possibly TRBD2 (5 bases). CDR3 length: 15 residues. Germline-derived CDR1 and CDR2 are SGDLS and YYNGEE. CDR3 loop: CASSVERVGTGEPFF. The CDR3 DNA reads TGTGCCAGCAGCGTAGAGAGGGTAGGAACCGGTGAGCCGTTTTTT.

This clonotype was picked up many times. The J gene is TRBJ1-1, the V gene TRBV27, with TRBD1 matching over 12 bases. The CDR3 runs to 16 residues. The J segment lost 6 bases and the V segment lost 5 bases, leaving 10 bases of the junction unmatched. The germline V gene has CDR1 MNHEY and CDR2 SMNVEV (reference sequence). The DNA for the CDR3 is TGTGCCAGCAGTCCCCGGGACAGGGGGCCACTCGCTGAAGCTTTCTTT. Protein sequence: CASSPRDRGPLAEAFF.

The table lists this clonotype with many counts. The V gene is TRBV7-2, the J gene TRBJ1-6; 7 bases are shared with TRBD1. Losses at the gene ends were 2 bases for V and 7 bases for J; bases not matched to a gene: 5. The CDR3 totals 15 residues. CDR1 is SGHTA and CDR2 is FQGNSA in the germline V gene. CDR3 coding DNA: TGTGCCAGCAGCTTATTTGGGACAGCCAATTCACCCCTCCACTTT. It yields the protein CASSLFGTANSPLHF. Full variable domain (rest looked up from reference TRBV7-2 and TRBJ1-6): GAGVSQSPSNKVTEKGKDVELRCDPISGHTALYWYRQSLGQGLEFLIYFQGNSAPDKSGLPSDRFSAERTGGSVSTLTIQRTQQEDSAVYLCASSLFGTANSPLHFGNGTRLTVT.